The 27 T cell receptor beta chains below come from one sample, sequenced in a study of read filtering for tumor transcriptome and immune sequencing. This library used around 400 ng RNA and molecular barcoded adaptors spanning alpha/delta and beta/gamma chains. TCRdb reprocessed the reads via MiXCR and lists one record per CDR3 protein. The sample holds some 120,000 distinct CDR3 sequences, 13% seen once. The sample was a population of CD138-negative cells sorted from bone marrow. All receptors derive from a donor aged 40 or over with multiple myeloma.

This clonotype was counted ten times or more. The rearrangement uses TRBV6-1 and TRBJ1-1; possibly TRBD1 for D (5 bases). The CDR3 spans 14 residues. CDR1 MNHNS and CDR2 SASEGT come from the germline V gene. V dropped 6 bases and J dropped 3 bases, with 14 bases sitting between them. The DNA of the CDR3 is TGTGCCAGCAGCAGACAGATTTTTGACACTGAAGCTTTCTTT. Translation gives CASSRQIFDTEAFF.

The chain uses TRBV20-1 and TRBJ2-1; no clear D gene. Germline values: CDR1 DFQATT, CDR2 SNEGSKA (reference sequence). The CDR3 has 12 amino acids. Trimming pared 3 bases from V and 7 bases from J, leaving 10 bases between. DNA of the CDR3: TGCAGTGCTAGTTCCAGGATAAATGAGCAGTTCTTC. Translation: CSASSRINEQFF.

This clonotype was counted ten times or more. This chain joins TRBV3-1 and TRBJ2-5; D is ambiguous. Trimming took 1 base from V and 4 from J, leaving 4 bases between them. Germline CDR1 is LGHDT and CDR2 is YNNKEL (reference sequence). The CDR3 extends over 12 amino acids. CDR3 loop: CASSQVAETQYF. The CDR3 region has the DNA TGTGCCAGCAGCCAAGTGGCAGAGACCCAGTACTTC.

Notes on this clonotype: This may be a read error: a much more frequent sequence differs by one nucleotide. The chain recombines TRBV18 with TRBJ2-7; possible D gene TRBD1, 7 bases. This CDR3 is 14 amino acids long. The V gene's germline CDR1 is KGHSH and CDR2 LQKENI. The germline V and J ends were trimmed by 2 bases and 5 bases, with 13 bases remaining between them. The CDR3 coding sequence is TGTGCCAGCTCACCAAGGGGGGACAGCGACGAGCAGTACTTC. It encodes CASSPRGDSDEQYF.

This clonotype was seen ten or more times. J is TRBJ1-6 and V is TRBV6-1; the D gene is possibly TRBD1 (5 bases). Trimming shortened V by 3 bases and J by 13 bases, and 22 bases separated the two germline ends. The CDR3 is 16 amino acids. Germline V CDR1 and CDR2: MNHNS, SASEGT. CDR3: CASSDGHDLGFRPLHF. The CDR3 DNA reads TGTGCCAGCAGTGACGGACATGACCTTGGTTTTCGGCCCCTCCACTTT.

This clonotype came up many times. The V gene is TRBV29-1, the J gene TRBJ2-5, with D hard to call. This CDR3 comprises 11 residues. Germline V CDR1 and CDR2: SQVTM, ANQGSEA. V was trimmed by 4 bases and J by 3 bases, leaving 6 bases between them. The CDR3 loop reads CSVAPEETQYF. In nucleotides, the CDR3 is TGCAGCGTTGCCCCTGAAGAGACCCAGTACTTC.

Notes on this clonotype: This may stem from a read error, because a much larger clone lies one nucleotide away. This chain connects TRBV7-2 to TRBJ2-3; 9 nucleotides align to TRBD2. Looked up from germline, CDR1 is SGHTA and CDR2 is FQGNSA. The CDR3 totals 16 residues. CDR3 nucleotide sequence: TGTGCCAGCAGCTCCTTAAGCGGGAGGATCGCAGATACGCTGTATTTT. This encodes CASSSLSGRIADTLYF.

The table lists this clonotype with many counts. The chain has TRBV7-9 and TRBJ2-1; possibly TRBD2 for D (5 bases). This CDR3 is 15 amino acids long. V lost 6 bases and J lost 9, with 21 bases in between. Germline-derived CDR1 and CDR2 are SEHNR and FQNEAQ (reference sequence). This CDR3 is CASRYGESTIGEQFF. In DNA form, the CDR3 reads TGTGCCAGCAGGTACGGTGAATCGACTATTGGTGAGCAGTTCTTC.

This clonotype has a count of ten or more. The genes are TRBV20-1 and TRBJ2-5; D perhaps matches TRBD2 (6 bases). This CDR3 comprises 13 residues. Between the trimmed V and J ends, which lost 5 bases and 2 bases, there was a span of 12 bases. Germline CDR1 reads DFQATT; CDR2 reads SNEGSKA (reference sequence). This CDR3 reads CSAGRLEQETQYF. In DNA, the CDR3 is TGCAGTGCTGGTAGACTAGAACAAGAGACCCAGTACTTC.

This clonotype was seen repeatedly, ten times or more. In DNA, the CDR3 is TGTGCCAGCAGGCGACAGCATACTGGAAACACCATATATTTT. The encoded protein is CASRRQHTGNTIYF. The V gene is TRBV6-5, the J gene TRBJ1-3, with TRBD1 as a possible D gene (5 bases). The germline gives CDR1 MNHEY, CDR2 SVGAGI. CDR3 length equals 14 residues. The V gene lost 6 bases and the J gene lost 2 bases, with 11 bases spanning the gap.

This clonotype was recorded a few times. As DNA, the CDR3 is TGCGCCAGCAGCCAAGCGACAGGGGCTGAACAGCCCCAGCATTTT. Translation gives CASSQATGAEQPQHF. This chain links TRBV4-1 with TRBJ1-5; TRBD1 agrees at 8 bases. The ends lost 1 base at V and 7 bases at J; junction bases unmatched: 6. This CDR3 region has 15 residues. Germline V lookup: CDR1 MGHRA, CDR2 YSYEKL.

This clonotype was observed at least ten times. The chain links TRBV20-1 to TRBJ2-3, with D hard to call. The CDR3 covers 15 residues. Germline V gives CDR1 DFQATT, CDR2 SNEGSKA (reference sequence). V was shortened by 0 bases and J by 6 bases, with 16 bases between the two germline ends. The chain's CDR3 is CSARDLPLLPDTQYF. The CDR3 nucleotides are TGCAGTGCTAGAGATTTGCCGCTCCTGCCGGATACGCAGTATTTT.

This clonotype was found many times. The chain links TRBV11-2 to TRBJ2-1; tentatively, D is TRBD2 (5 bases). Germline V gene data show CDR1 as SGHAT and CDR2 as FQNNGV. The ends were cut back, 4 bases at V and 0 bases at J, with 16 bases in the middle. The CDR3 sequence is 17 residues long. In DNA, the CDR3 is TGTGCCAGCAGCTCCCAAGGGCTAGCTGTCTCCTACAATGAGCAGTTCTTC. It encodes CASSSQGLAVSYNEQFF.

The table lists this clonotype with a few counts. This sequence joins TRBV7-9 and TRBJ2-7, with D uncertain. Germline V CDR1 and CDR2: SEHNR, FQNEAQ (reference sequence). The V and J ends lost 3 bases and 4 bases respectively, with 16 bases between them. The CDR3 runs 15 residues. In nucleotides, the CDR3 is TGTGCCAGCAGCTTCGTATCAGGCCCCTTATACGAGCAGTACTTC. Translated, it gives CASSFVSGPLYEQYF.

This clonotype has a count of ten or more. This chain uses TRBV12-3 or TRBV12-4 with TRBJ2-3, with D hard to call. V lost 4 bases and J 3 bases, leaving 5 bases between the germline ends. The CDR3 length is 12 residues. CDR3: CASSSTTDTQYF. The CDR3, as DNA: TGTGCCAGCAGTTCGACTACAGATACGCAGTATTTT.

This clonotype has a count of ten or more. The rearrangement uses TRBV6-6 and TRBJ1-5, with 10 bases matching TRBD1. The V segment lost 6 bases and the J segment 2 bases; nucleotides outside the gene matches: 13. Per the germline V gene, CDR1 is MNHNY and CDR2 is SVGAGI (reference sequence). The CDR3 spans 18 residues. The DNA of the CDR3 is TGTGCCAGCAGCCCCGACAGGGGGCCGAATATGGGCAATCAGCCCCAGCATTTT. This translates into CASSPDRGPNMGNQPQHF.

This CDR3 is CASSQDDRTDTQYF. The CDR3 nucleotides are TGTGCCAGCAGCCAAGATGACCGCACAGATACGCAGTATTTT. The rearrangement uses TRBV3-1 and TRBJ2-3; the D is unclear. The V gene lost 0 bases and the J gene lost 1 base, with 5 bases spanning the gap. Germline-derived CDR1 and CDR2 are LGHDT and YNNKEL (reference sequence). The CDR3 has 14 residues.

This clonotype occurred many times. In DNA form, the CDR3 reads TGTGCCAGCAGTCTCCTAAGTCCCGATCGGGAGCTGTTTTTT. It yields the protein CASSLLSPDRELFF. This chain uses TRBV6-5 with TRBJ2-2; no clear D gene. The V and J ends lost 5 bases and 9 bases respectively, with 16 bases between them. The germline V gene encodes CDR1 MNHEY and CDR2 SVGAGI. This CDR3 region has 14 residues.

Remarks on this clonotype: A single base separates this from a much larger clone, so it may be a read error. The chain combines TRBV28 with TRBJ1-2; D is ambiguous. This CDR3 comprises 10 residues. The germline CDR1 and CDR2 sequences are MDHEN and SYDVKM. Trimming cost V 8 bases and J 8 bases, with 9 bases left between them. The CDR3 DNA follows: TGTGCCAGCGGCCCGCCAGGCTACACCTTC. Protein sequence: CASGPPGYTF.

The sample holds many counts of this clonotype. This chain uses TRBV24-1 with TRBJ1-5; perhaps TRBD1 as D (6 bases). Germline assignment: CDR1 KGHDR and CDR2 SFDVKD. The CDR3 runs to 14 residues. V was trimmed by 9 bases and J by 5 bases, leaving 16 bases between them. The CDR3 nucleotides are TGTGCCACCCCACCAAGGGGGTTATATCAGCCCCAGCATTTT. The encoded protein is CATPPRGLYQPQHF.

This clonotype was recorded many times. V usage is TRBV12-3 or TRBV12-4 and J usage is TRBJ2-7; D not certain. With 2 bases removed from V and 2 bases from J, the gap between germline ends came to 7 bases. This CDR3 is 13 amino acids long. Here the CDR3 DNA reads TGTGCCAGCAGTTTATTTTCGGCCTACGAGCAGTACTTC. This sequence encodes CASSLFSAYEQYF.

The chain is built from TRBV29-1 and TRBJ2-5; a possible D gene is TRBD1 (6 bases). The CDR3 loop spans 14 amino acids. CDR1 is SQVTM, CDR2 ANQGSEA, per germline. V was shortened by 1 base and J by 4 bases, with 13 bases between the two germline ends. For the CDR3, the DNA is TGCAGCGTTGAAGTACTGGTGGGGGCAGAGACCCAGTACTTC. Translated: CSVEVLVGAETQYF.

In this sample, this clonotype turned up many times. The chain's CDR3 is CSTGITTYGYTF. The DNA of the CDR3 is TGCAGCACCGGTATAACCACCTATGGCTACACCTTC. The V gene is TRBV29-1, the J gene TRBJ1-2, with D hard to call. CDR1 and CDR2 from the germline V gene are SQVTM and ANQGSEA. V was trimmed by 8 bases and J by 4 bases, leaving 14 bases between them. The CDR3 spans 12 residues.

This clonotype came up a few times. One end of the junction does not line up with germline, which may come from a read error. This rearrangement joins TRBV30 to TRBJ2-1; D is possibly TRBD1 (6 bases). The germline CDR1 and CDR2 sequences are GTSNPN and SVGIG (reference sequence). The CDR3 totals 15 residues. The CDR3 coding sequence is TGTGCCTGGAATGAGGGGGAGTGGTCCTACAGTGAGCAGTCCTTC. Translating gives CAWNEGEWSYSEQSF.

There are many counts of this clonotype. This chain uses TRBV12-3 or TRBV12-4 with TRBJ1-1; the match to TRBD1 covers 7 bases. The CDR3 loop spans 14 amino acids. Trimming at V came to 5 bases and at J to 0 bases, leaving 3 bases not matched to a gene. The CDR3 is CASSGTELNTEAFF. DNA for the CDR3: TGTGCCAGCAGTGGGACAGAACTGAACACTGAAGCTTTCTTT.

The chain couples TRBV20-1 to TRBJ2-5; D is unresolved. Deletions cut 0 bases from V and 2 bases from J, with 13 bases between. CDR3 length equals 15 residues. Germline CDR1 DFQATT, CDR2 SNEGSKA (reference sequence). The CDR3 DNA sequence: TGCAGTGCTAGAGATGAGATCGGTAGTCAAGAGACCCAGTACTTC. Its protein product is CSARDEIGSQETQYF.

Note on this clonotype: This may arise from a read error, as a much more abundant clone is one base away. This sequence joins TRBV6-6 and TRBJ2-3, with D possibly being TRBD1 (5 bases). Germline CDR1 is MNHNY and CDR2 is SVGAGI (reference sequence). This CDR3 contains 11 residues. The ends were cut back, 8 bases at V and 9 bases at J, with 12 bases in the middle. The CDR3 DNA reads TGTGCCAGCTCAACCGCAGGGACGCAGTATTTT. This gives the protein CASSTAGTQYF.